This record looks at one T cell receptor beta chain sequence and its context. Different DNA sequences within this sample yield the same CDR3. There are 12 residues in the CDR3. CDR1 is SQVTM and CDR2 is ANQGSEA in the germline V gene. After removal of 7 bases from V and 1 base from J, the junction contained 3 bases not matched to a gene. Reverse transcription of extracted RNA yielded cDNA, which provided the sequencing template. This table comes from immunoSEQ multiplex PCR, and its TCRdb copy is limited to in-frame clones, with some not included. The table lists fewer than 250,000 clones, around two fifths of them singletons, with roughly 2.6% in the top ten. This sample was taken from a study of CD8+ T cells in alopecia areata. Turning to the study itself: Each of the treated patients was given oral tofacitinib, 5 to 10 mg twice daily, for moderate-to-severe alopecia areata.

Treatment in this sample: oral pan-JAK inhibitor, 5-10 mg twice daily. Sequenced here: CD4+ T cells sorted from blood, sampled between weeks 36 and 40, from a patient treated with tofacitinib. The TCR comes from a human donor with alopecia areata. The chain employs TRBV29-1 and TRBJ2-7, with 8 positions matching TRBD1. CDR3 loop: CSAGQGSYEQYF. CDR3 DNA sequence: TGCAGCGCTGGACAGGGATCCTACGAGCAGTACTTC.